This T cell receptor beta chain was profiled in a study of human T cells and chemical hapten exposure. Study as a whole: Patients' scalps got diphenylcyclopropenone weekly throughout the roughly 25-week study. Patch tests applied 0.01% DPC to the upper back and were scored after 6 days. General study results and limits: Compared to controls, expanded TCRs made significantly more large clusters of similar CDR3s.

Noted time point: patch test 1, 2 weeks after DPC sensitization. The treatment is: therapeutic diphenylcyclopropenone sensitization with weekly scalp DPC. TCRdb re-analysed the RACE reads in MiXCR, keeping a single row per CDR3 protein. The sample holds approximately 340,000 distinct CDR3 sequences, 5.5% to 8% seen once. CDR1 and CDR2 (germline): SGHRS, YFSETQ. The length of the CDR3 is 15 residues. J lost 2 bases, V lost 2 bases, and 5 bases had no gene match. This clonotype was recorded at least ten times. Its cognate antigen is unknown. The material sequenced was whole blood, taken in connection with sensitization to the hapten diphenylcyclopropenone (DPC). The chain employs TRBV5-1 and TRBJ2-5, with 8 positions matching TRBD1. The TCR originated in a woman aged 18-29 years with alopecia areata. Some clones in this sample may be carry-over from other donors' samples. The CDR3 loop is CASSFGQGYQETQYF. The CDR3 region has the DNA TGCGCCAGCAGCTTCGGACAGGGCTATCAAGAGACCCAGTACTTC.